These 32 T cell receptor beta chains were all obtained from the same sample, sequenced in a study of tumor-infiltrating lymphocytes in primary liver carcinoma. Researchers generated TCR beta cDNA from around 510 ng of total RNA, relying on a constant-region primer. A slightly modified ARM-PCR protocol with three nested multiplex PCR rounds produced these TCR beta libraries. Each of the first two PCR rounds ran approximately 11 cycles with TRBV1-TRBV30 forward and C-beta reverse primers. TCRdb analysed the multiplex PCR reads with MiXCR anew, one entry per CDR3 protein. There are a few hundred thousand distinct CDR3 sequences in the sample; about three fifths occur only once, and about 17% lies in the top ten. Germline DNA was extracted alongside blood RNA, which was obtained from unsorted whole blood. The sequenced sample was peripheral blood. The origin of the receptors is a woman younger than 45 with primary liver carcinoma and hepatitis B virus infection.

The J gene is TRBJ2-2, the V gene TRBV2; the match to TRBD2 covers 8 bases. Germline values: CDR1 SNHLY, CDR2 FYNNEI. J gave up 4 bases and V 6 bases, and 4 bases lay outside the gene matches. This CDR3 spans 14 amino acids. The CDR3 coding sequence is TGTGCCAGCAGAGCCGGGACTAGCACCGGGGAGCTGTTTTTT. This translates into CASRAGTSTGELFF.

About this clonotype: One base away lies a much larger clone, so this may be a sequencing read error. This sequence joins TRBV6-1 and TRBJ2-1; TRBD2 agrees at 8 bases. The germline V gene encodes CDR1 MNHNS and CDR2 SASEGT. The CDR3 is 14 residues long. In nucleotides, the CDR3 is TGTGTCAGCTTTTTAGCGGGAATAGTACATGAGCAGTTCTTC. Translation: CVSFLAGIVHEQFF.

This sequence joins TRBV10-1 and TRBJ1-1; D is uncertain. The CDR3 has 17 residues. V lost 3 bases, J lost 0 bases, and 17 bases lay in between. Germline loops: CDR1 WNHNN, CDR2 SYGVQD (reference sequence). In DNA form, the CDR3 reads TGCGCCAGCAGTGATGCTCCTGGGGATGGTATGAACACTGAAGCTTTCTTT. Its protein is CASSDAPGDGMNTEAFF.

This chain connects TRBV12-3 or TRBV12-4 to TRBJ2-3; perhaps TRBD2 as D (6 bases). V was shortened by 6 bases and J by 8 bases, with 18 bases between the two germline ends. CDR3 length: 14 residues. DNA of the CDR3: TGTGCCAGCAGCGCCCTGGGGGGAGCGAGTACGCAGTATTTT. The encoded protein is CASSALGGASTQYF.

The genes are TRBV19 and TRBJ1-5, with 7 bases lining up with TRBD1. Germline V gene data show CDR1 as LNHDA and CDR2 as SQIVND (reference sequence). The CDR3 runs 13 residues. With 7 bases clipped from V and 7 bases from J, the junction kept 7 bases outside the gene matches. In nucleotides, the CDR3 is TGTGCCAGTATGGGGGGACAGTCCCAGCCCCAGCATTTT. It translates to CASMGGQSQPQHF. Based on the CDR3 plus reference TRBV19 and TRBJ1-5, the full variable domain is DGGITQSPKYLFRKEGQNVTLSCEQNLNHDAMYWYRQDPGQGLRLIYYSQIVNDFQKGDIAEGYSVSREKKESFPLTVTSAQKNPTAFYLCASMGGQSQPQHFGDGTRLSIL.

Note on this clonotype: This may be a read error, as it is one base from a much larger clone. The rearrangement joins TRBV29-1 to TRBJ2-6; 7 bases are shared with TRBD1. The CDR3 contains 15 residues. Germline V lookup: CDR1 SQVTM, CDR2 ANQGSEA. The CDR3 sequence: CSAETGPTGANVLSF. The CDR3, as DNA: TGCAGCGCCGAGACAGGGCCCACTGGGGCCAACGTCCTGAGTTTC.

CDR3 coding DNA: TGTGCCAGCATCTCGGCACCCAGAGCCACCGGGGAGCTGTTTTTT. Protein product: CASISAPRATGELFF. This rearrangement joins TRBV5-6 to TRBJ2-2; D unclear. Trimming removed 6 bases from V and 4 bases from J, with 16 bases in between. The CDR3 has 15 amino acids. Germline V gene data show CDR1 as SGHDT and CDR2 as YYEEEE.

The genes are TRBV30 and TRBJ1-4, with 7 positions matching TRBD1. The CDR3 contains 14 residues. The J segment lost 9 bases and the V segment lost 1 base, leaving 8 bases of the junction unmatched. The germline gives CDR1 GTSNPN, CDR2 SVGIG (reference sequence). Here the CDR3 reads CAWSDRQGRQKLFF. In DNA, the CDR3 is TGTGCCTGGAGTGACCGACAGGGAAGACAAAAACTGTTTTTT.

V is TRBV4-1 and J is TRBJ2-7; tentatively, D is TRBD1 or TRBD2 (5 bases each). Deletions cut 4 bases from V and 1 base from J, with 14 bases between. The CDR3 contains 15 residues. Germline V gene data show CDR1 as MGHRA and CDR2 as YSYEKL. The DNA for the CDR3 is TGCGCCAGCAGCCCCAGGGTAGCGCTATCCTACGAGCAGTACTTC. It is translated as CASSPRVALSYEQYF.

This clonotype turned up a few times. The chain is built from TRBV5-1 and TRBJ2-6; D possibly uses TRBD1 or TRBD2 (6 bases each). V shed 0 bases and J shed 2 bases, with 12 bases lying between them. The CDR3 runs 17 residues. Germline V gene lookup returns CDR1 SGHRS and CDR2 YFSETQ. The CDR3 is CASSLDTGTAGANVLTF. CDR3 bases: TGCGCCAGCAGCTTGGATACAGGGACTGCTGGGGCCAACGTCCTGACTTTC.

Worth noting for this clonotype: At one of its ends the junction is not consistent with the germline gene, which may arise from a read error. The gene calls are TRBV29-1 and TRBJ2-1; D gene uncertain. CDR1 is SQVTM, CDR2 ANQGSEA, per germline. This CDR3 contains 12 residues. CDR3 amino acids: CSLDWTRNEQFF. The CDR3 DNA sequence: TGCAGCCTTGACTGGACCCGTAATGAGCAGTTCTTC.

In its sample, this clonotype was seen many times. The J gene is TRBJ2-2, the V gene TRBV4-2, with 10 bases lining up with TRBD1. This CDR3 has 16 residues. V gave up 3 bases and J gave up 6 bases; unmatched junction bases: 7. Germline CDR1 reads LGHNA; CDR2 reads YNFKEQ. CDR3 bases: TGTGCCAGCAGCCAGCCCGGGACAGGGGCGGCCGGGGAGCTGTTTTTT. Amino acid sequence: CASSQPGTGAAGELFF.

This rearrangement joins TRBV29-1 to TRBJ2-3; 9 bases fit TRBD2. The V and J ends lost 5 bases and 13 bases, in that order; junction bases with no gene match: 16. Germline V gene lookup returns CDR1 SQVTM and CDR2 ANQGSEA. The CDR3 spans 14 residues. In DNA form, the CDR3 reads TGCAGCGTTTTAGCGGGAGTCCCTGGTTCGACGGAGTATTTT. Translating gives CSVLAGVPGSTEYF.

For this clonotype: One junction end does not reproduce the germline sequence, and a read error may be involved. This chain joins TRBV6-5 and TRBJ1-1, with TRBD1 matching over 8 bases. The CDR3 runs to 15 residues. Germline lookup yields CDR1 MNHEY and CDR2 SVGAGI. The CDR3 protein is CASSYDRDRSTEAFF. CDR3 nucleotide sequence: TGTGCCAGTAGTTACGACCGGGACAGGTCCACTGAAGCTTTCTTT.

This chain uses TRBV7-9 with TRBJ2-4; 7 bases line up with TRBD1. This CDR3 comprises 17 residues. J gave up 1 base and V 5 bases, and 11 bases lay outside the gene matches. Germline assignment: CDR1 SEHNR and CDR2 FQNEAQ (reference sequence). CDR3 DNA: TGTGCCAGCAGCCCAGACAGGGTGGGGAACGCCAAAAACATTCAGTACTTC. Its protein is CASSPDRVGNAKNIQYF.

This clonotype was counted at least ten times. The chain employs TRBV12-3 or TRBV12-4 and TRBJ1-1; TRBD1 might be the D (6 bases). This CDR3 region has 13 residues. V lost 4 bases, J lost 1 base, and 7 bases lay in between. CDR3 sequence (DNA): TGTGCCAGCAGTTGGACAGAGAACACTGAAGCTTTCTTT. The encoded protein is CASSWTENTEAFF.

Note on this clonotype: Because the CDR3 is missing its conserved closing phenylalanine or tryptophan, this is likely a read error. The J gene is TRBJ2-5, the V gene TRBV14; maybe TRBD1 (6 bases). The CDR3 extends over 16 amino acids. Germline V gene lookup returns CDR1 SGHDN and CDR2 FVKESK. Trimming removed 4 bases at V and 1 base at J, with 16 bases between. The CDR3 region has the DNA TGTGCCAGCAGCCGCCTAGGGGGTCAGTCCCAAGAGACCCAGTACTCC. Translation: CASSRLGGQSQETQYS.

This clonotype has more than one count but fewer than ten. CDR3: CASSLGTTYNEQFF. For the CDR3, the DNA is TGTGCCAGCAGCTTAGGGACTACGTACAATGAGCAGTTCTTC. V and J are TRBV7-9 and TRBJ2-1, with D possibly being TRBD2 (6 bases). V gave up 1 base and J gave up 4 bases, with 8 bases separating them. Germline CDR1 and CDR2: SEHNR and FQNEAQ (reference sequence). CDR3 length: 14 amino acids.

The V call is TRBV30, the J call TRBJ1-2; D unclear. V gave up 0 bases and J gave up 8 bases, with 13 bases separating them. The CDR3 extends over 13 amino acids. Germline CDR1 is GTSNPN and CDR2 is SVGIG (reference sequence). The CDR3: CAWSVKGIRGYTF. CDR3 bases: TGTGCCTGGAGTGTTAAGGGAATCAGAGGCTACACCTTC.

The chain employs TRBV4-2 and TRBJ1-3, with TRBD1 as a possible D gene (5 bases). V shed 0 bases and J shed 2 bases, with 14 bases lying between them. In germline, CDR1 is LGHNA, CDR2 YNFKEQ. The CDR3 has 17 residues. The CDR3 DNA follows: TGTGCCAGCAGCCAAGAGCGGGCAGGGATTCCTGGAAACACCATATATTTT. Its protein is CASSQERAGIPGNTIYF.

This rearrangement joins TRBV6-1 to TRBJ2-7, with 7 nucleotides matching TRBD2. This CDR3 comprises 15 residues. Looked up from germline, CDR1 is MNHNS and CDR2 is SASEGT. With V trimmed by 2 bases and J by 3 bases, 7 bases remained unmatched. CDR3 in amino acids: CASSEIASGVYEQYF. The CDR3 region has the DNA TGTGCCAGCAGTGAAATCGCTAGCGGCGTCTACGAGCAGTACTTC.

The chain couples TRBV6-5 to TRBJ2-3; D unresolved. The CDR3 has 13 amino acids. Deletions cut 2 bases from V and 6 bases from J, with 9 bases between. Germline V lookup: CDR1 MNHEY, CDR2 SVGAGI. In nucleotides, the CDR3 is TGTGCCAGCAGTTACGATAGACCGGATACGCAGTATTTT. This encodes CASSYDRPDTQYF.

Details on this clonotype: This may stem from a read error, because a much larger clone lies one nucleotide away. The chain recombines TRBV29-1 with TRBJ2-7; D is possibly TRBD2 (6 bases). The CDR3 totals 13 residues. Germline loops: CDR1 SQVTM, CDR2 ANQGSEA. CDR3 nucleotides: TGCAGCGTTGGGGGGGTTGGTACCTACGGGCAGTACTTC. This encodes CSVGGVGTYGQYF.

Concerning this clonotype itself: At one of its ends the junction is not consistent with the germline gene, which may arise from a read error. The genes are TRBV6-5 and TRBJ2-7; 9 bases line up with TRBD2. CDR1 and CDR2 from the germline V gene are MNHEY and SVGAGI. This CDR3 contains 14 residues. The CDR3 here is CASSKLAGTYVQYF. CDR3 nucleotides: TGTGCCAGCAGTAAACTAGCGGGTACCTACGTGCAGTACTTC.

The rearrangement joins TRBV2 to TRBJ2-1; D might be TRBD1 (6 bases). V was pared by 7 bases and J by 2 bases, with 15 bases between. Germline V gene lookup returns CDR1 SNHLY and CDR2 FYNNEI. This CDR3 region has 15 residues. The CDR3 loop is CASTSQGQTYNEQFF. In nucleotides, the CDR3 is TGTGCCAGCACCTCCCAGGGGCAGACCTACAATGAGCAGTTCTTC.

The chain is built from TRBV5-1 and TRBJ2-1; possibly TRBD2 for D (7 bases). The ends were cut back, 4 bases at V and 7 bases at J, with 18 bases in the middle. This CDR3 has 15 residues. The V gene's germline CDR1 is SGHRS and CDR2 YFSETQ. CDR3 loop: CASSGGREIINEQFF. In nucleotides, the CDR3 is TGCGCCAGCAGCGGGGGGCGGGAGATAATAAATGAGCAGTTCTTC.

The rearrangement joins TRBV6-1 to TRBJ2-1; possibly TRBD2 for D (6 bases). Germline loops: CDR1 MNHNS, CDR2 SASEGT. The germline V and J ends were trimmed by 0 bases and 3 bases, with 9 bases remaining between them. The CDR3 is 15 amino acids. The CDR3 spells CASSEAASDYNEQFF. The CDR3 coding sequence is TGTGCCAGCAGTGAAGCGGCTAGCGACTACAATGAGCAGTTCTTC.

CDR3 DNA sequence: TGTGCCAGCAGCTTAGGGACCAGCGGAGCTAGGGATGAGCAGTTCTTC. Amino acid sequence: CASSLGTSGARDEQFF. V gene TRBV7-9 combines with J gene TRBJ2-1; maybe TRBD2 (5 bases). This CDR3 has 16 amino acids. Trimming removed 1 base at V and 8 bases at J, with 18 bases between. CDR1 and CDR2 (germline): SEHNR, FQNEAQ (reference sequence).

This clonotype was recorded many times. The CDR3 reads CASSRAGLNNEQFF. The CDR3 coding sequence is TGTGCCAGCAGTAGAGCGGGGCTAAACAATGAGCAGTTCTTC. The chain has TRBV12-3 or TRBV12-4 and TRBJ2-1; TRBD2 agrees at 7 bases. Trimming at V came to 5 bases and at J to 5 bases, leaving 6 bases not matched to a gene. This CDR3 contains 14 residues.

V and J are TRBV7-9 and TRBJ1-5; D possibly corresponds to TRBD1 (5 bases). CDR1 is SEHNR, CDR2 FQNEAQ, per germline (reference sequence). The CDR3 consists of 14 residues. V was trimmed by 3 bases and J by 5 bases, leaving 11 bases between them. The chain's CDR3 is CASSLAGTHQPQHF. CDR3 in DNA: TGTGCCAGCAGCTTGGCAGGGACCCATCAGCCCCAGCATTTT.

By share, this clonotype counts as medium-sized (0.01 to 0.1%). The chain employs TRBV11-3 and TRBJ2-1; the D gene could be TRBD1 or TRBD2 (5 bases each). The V gene lost 4 bases and the J gene lost 8 bases, with 21 bases spanning the gap. Germline V lookup: CDR1 SGHNT, CDR2 YENEEA. The CDR3 totals 16 residues. The DNA for the CDR3 is TGTGCCAGCAGCTCCCCGGGACGTTCCCCGGGTCATGAGCAGTTCTTC. Its translation is CASSSPGRSPGHEQFF.

This clonotype was detected ten times or more. The chain carries TRBV11-2 and TRBJ1-3, with a possible D match to TRBD1 (6 bases). This CDR3 spans 15 amino acids. The V gene lost 5 bases and the J gene lost 5 bases, with 16 bases spanning the gap. The V gene's germline CDR1 is SGHAT and CDR2 FQNNGV. The CDR3 coding sequence is TGTGCCAGCAGCCAGGCTAACGGGGGCCGAAACACCATATATTTT. It encodes CASSQANGGRNTIYF. Supplemented by reference TRBV11-2 and TRBJ1-3, the full variable domain reads EAGVAQSPRYKIIEKRQSVAFWCNPISGHATLYWYQQILGQGPKLLIQFQNNGVVDDSQLPKDRFSAERLKGVDSTLKIQPAKLEDSAVYLCASSQANGGRNTIYFGEGSWLTVV.